This passage covers 11 T cell receptor beta chains from one sample sequenced in a study of shared clonotypes between healthy human individuals. Profiling relied on immunoSEQ multiplex PCR, and the TCRdb table lists in-frame clones only, not all of them. The sample has about 2 million clones; over 85% are singletons. Naive CD8 cells, CD45RO-negative and positively selected for CCR7, excluded terminally differentiated effector memory CD45RA+ cells. The sequenced sample consisted of naive CD8+ T cells sorted from blood. These receptors all stem from a man in his late teens or twenties in good health.

V gene TRBV28 combines with J gene TRBJ2-7, with D tentatively TRBD1 (6 bases). Looked up from germline, CDR1 is MDHEN and CDR2 is SYDVKM. V lost 5 bases and J lost 3, with 20 bases in between. CDR3 size: 16 residues. The CDR3, as DNA: TGTGCCAGCAGTCCCACCCTCCCGGGACACCTCTACGAGCAGTACTTC. As protein: CASSPTLPGHLYEQYF.

This clone was seen a handful of times. The chain combines TRBV27 with TRBJ1-2, with D maybe TRBD1 (5 bases). Germline V gene data show CDR1 as MNHEY and CDR2 as SMNVEV (reference sequence). This CDR3 region has 14 residues. V lost 0 bases, J lost 7 bases, and 12 bases lay in between. CDR3 residues: CASSLSPGLAGYTF. CDR3 DNA sequence: TGTGCCAGCAGTTTATCTCCAGGGCTGGCTGGCTACACCTTC.

This chain connects TRBV27 to TRBJ2-7; 9 positions agree with TRBD2. The junction had 18 bases not matched to a gene; V was cut back by 8 bases and J by 7 bases. The CDR3 length is 16 residues. Germline V CDR1 and CDR2: MNHEY, SMNVEV (reference sequence). Here the CDR3 reads CASSQGGRDRAREQYF. In nucleotides, the CDR3 is TGTGCCAGCTCCCAGGGCGGGAGGGACCGCGCGAGAGAGCAGTACTTC.

V and J are TRBV29-1 and TRBJ2-7; 7 positions agree with TRBD1. The trim removed 3 bases at V and 5 bases at J, leaving 10 bases unmatched. In germline, CDR1 is SQVTM, CDR2 ANQGSEA. CDR3 length equals 14 residues. The CDR3: CSVEKGTVYDEQYF. CDR3 DNA sequence: TGCAGCGTTGAGAAAGGGACAGTATACGACGAGCAGTACTTC.

Turning to this clone: At the DNA level, this CDR3 is encoded by other sequences in the same sample as well. The gene calls are TRBV4-1 and TRBJ1-4, with D unresolved. From germline, CDR1 is MGHRA and CDR2 YSYEKL. V lost 0 bases, J lost 0 bases, and 8 bases lay in between. This CDR3 is 16 amino acids long. The CDR3 region is CASSQDPGATNEKLFF. As DNA, the CDR3 is TGCGCCAGCAGCCAAGATCCTGGGGCAACTAATGAAAAACTGTTTTTT.

The rearrangement uses TRBV7-8 and TRBJ1-5; D gene ambiguous. The V gene lost 4 bases and the J gene lost 1 base, with 8 bases spanning the gap. The germline CDR1 and CDR2 sequences are SGHVS and FQNEAQ. This CDR3 has 14 amino acids. DNA for the CDR3: TGTGCCAGCAGCTACCTGGACAGCAATCAGCCCCAGCATTTT. Amino acids: CASSYLDSNQPQHF.

The rearrangement joins TRBV27 to TRBJ1-2; D is possibly TRBD1 (5 bases). The V gene lost 3 bases and the J gene lost 2 bases, with 13 bases spanning the gap. This CDR3 has 15 amino acids. Germline V CDR1 and CDR2: MNHEY, SMNVEV (reference sequence). The CDR3 loop reads CASSFGAGLNYGYTF. In DNA, the CDR3 is TGTGCCAGCAGTTTCGGCGCAGGGCTAAACTATGGCTACACCTTC.

The count of this clone is one. The V call is TRBV18, the J call TRBJ2-5; the D gene could be TRBD1 or TRBD2 (5 bases each). The CDR3 has 13 residues. V was cut by 5 bases and J by 5 bases, with 12 bases left in between. Germline CDR1 is KGHSH and CDR2 is LQKENI. The CDR3 region is CASSSSWGETQYF. CDR3 sequence (DNA): TGTGCCAGCTCATCATCTTGGGGGGAGACCCAGTACTTC.

This chain uses TRBV4-3 with TRBJ2-7; 7 bases are shared with TRBD2. Trimming at V came to 1 base and at J to 2 bases, leaving 5 bases not matched to a gene. This CDR3 has 15 residues. Germline V gives CDR1 LGHNA, CDR2 YSLEER. The CDR3: CASSQVASGTYEQYF. CDR3 nucleotide sequence: TGCGCCAGCAGCCAAGTTGCCAGCGGGACCTACGAGCAGTACTTC.

This chain connects TRBV10-2 to TRBJ2-5; 7 nucleotides match TRBD1. There are 14 residues in the CDR3. V lost 4 bases, J lost 3 bases, and 5 bases stayed unmatched. Germline V lookup: CDR1 WSHSY, CDR2 SAAADI. Here the CDR3 DNA reads TGCGCCAGCAGTGCGGGGCAGGGGGAAGAGACCCAGTACTTC. It translates to CASSAGQGEETQYF.

The chain joins TRBV27 to TRBJ1-6, with unresolved D. The length of the CDR3 is 14 residues. Germline V gene data show CDR1 as MNHEY and CDR2 as SMNVEV (reference sequence). The V gene lost 8 bases and the J gene lost 0 bases, with 8 bases spanning the gap. CDR3 DNA: TGTGCCAGCCCGGAGAGCTCCTATAATTCACCCCTCCACTTT. This gives the protein CASPESSYNSPLHF.